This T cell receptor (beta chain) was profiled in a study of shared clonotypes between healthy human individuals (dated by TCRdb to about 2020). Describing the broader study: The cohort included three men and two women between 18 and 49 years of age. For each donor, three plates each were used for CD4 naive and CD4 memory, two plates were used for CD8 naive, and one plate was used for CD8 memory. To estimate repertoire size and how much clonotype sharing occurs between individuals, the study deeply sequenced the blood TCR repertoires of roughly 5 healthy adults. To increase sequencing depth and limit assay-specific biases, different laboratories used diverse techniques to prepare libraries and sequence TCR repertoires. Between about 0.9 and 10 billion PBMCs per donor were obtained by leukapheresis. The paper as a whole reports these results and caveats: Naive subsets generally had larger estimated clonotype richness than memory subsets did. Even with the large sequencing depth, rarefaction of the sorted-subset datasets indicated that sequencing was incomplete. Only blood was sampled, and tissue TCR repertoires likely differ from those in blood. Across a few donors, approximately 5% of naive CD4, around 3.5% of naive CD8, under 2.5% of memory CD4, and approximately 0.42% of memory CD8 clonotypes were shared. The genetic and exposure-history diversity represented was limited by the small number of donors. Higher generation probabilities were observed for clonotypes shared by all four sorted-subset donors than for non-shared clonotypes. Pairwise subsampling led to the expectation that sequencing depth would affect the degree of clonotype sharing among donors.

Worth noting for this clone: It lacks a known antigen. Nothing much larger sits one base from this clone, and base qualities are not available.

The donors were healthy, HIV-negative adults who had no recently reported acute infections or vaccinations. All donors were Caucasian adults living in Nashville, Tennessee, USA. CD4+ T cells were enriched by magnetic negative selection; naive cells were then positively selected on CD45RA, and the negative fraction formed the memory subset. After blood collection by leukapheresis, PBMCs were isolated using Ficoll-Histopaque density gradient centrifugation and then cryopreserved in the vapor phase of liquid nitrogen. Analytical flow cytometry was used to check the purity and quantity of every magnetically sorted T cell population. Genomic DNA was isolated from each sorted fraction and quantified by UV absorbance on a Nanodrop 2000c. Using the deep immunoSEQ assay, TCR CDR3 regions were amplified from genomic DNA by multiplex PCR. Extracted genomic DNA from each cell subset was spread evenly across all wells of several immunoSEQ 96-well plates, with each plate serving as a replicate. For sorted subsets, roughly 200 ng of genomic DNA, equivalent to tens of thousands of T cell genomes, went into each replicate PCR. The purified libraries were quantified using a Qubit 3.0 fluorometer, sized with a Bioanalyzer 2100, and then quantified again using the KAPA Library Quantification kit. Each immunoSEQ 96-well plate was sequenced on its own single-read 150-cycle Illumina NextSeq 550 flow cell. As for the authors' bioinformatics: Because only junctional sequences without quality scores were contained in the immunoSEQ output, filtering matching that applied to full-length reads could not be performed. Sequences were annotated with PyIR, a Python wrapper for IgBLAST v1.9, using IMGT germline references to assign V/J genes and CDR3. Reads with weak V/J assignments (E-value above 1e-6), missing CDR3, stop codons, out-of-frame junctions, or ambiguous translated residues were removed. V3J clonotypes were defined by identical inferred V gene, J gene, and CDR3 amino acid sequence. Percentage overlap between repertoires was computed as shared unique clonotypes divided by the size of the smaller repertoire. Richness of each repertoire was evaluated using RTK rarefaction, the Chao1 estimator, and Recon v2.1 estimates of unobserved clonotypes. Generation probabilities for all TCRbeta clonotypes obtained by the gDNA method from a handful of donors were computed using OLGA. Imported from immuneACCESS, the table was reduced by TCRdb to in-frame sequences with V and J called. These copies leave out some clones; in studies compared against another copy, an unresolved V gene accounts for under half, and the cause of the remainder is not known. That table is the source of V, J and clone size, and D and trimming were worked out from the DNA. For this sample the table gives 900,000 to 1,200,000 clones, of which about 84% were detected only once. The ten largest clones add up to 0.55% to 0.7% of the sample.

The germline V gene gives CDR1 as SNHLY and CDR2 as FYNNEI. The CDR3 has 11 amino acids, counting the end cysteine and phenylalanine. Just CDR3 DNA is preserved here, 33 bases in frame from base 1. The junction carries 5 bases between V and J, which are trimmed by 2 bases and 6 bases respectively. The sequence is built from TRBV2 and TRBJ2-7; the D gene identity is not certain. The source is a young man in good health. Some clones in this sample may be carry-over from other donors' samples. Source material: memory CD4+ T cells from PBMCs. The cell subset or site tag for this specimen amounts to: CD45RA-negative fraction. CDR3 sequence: CASSEHVEQYF. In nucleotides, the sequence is TGTGCCAGCAGTGAACATGTCGAGCAGTACTTC.